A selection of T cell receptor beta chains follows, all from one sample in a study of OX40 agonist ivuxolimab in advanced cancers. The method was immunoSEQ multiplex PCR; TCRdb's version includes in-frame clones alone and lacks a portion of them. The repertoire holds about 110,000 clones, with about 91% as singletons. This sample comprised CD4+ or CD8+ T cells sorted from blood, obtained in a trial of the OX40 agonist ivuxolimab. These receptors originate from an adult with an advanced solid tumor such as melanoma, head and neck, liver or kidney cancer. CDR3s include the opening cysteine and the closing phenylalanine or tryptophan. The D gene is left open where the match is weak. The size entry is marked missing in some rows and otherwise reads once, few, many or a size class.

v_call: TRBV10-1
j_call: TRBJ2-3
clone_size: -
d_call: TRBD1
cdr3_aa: CASSMTGTTDTQYF
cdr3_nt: TGCGCCAGCAGTATGACAGGGACCACAGATACGCAGTATTTT

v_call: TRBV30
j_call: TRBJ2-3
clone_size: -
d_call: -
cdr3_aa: CAWSVEETAILTQYF
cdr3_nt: TGTGCCTGGAGTGTAGAAGAAACCGCCATATTGACGCAGTATTTT

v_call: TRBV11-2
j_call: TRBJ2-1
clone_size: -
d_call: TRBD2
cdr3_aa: CASSLGVVGLAIEQFF
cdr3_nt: TGTGCCAGCAGCCTAGGCGTGGTCGGACTAGCTATTGAGCAGTTCTTC

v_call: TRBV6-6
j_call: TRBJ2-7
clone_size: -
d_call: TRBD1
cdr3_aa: CASSDLGTGNYEQYF
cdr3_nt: TGTGCCAGCAGTGACCTCGGGACAGGGAACTACGAGCAGTACTTC

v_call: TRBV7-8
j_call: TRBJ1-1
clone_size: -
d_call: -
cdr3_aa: CASSLGRKNTEAFF
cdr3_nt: TGTGCCAGCAGCTTAGGACGTAAGAACACTGAAGCTTTCTTT

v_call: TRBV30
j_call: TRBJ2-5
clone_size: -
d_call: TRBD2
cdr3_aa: CAWELAGVKTQYF
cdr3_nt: TGTGCCTGGGAACTAGCGGGAGTTAAGACCCAGTACTTC

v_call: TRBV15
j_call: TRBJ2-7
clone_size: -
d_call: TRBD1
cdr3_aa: CATSSGGQGIKQYF
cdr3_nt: TGTGCCACCAGCAGTGGAGGACAGGGAATCAAGCAGTACTTC

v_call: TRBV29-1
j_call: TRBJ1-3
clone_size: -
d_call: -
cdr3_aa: CSVQGSGNTIYF
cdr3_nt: TGCAGCGTTCAGGGGTCTGGAAACACCATATATTTT

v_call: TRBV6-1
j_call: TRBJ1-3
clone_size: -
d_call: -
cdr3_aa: CASSEPGSGNTIYF
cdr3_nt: TGTGCCAGCAGTGAACCTGGCTCTGGAAACACCATATATTTT

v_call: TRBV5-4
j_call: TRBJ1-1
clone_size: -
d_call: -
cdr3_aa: CASSQDRRGGLAFF
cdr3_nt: TGTGCCAGCAGCCAAGATCGGCGGGGCGGACTCGCTTTCTTT

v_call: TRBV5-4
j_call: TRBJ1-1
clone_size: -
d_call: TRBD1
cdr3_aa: CASSLPPNRGDTEAFF
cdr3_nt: TGTGCCAGCAGCTTACCTCCTAACAGGGGGGACACTGAAGCTTTCTTT

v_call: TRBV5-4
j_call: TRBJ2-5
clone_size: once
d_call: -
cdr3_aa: CASSAGPLEETQYF
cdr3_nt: TGTGCCAGCAGCGCTGGACCGTTGGAGGAGACCCAGTACTTC

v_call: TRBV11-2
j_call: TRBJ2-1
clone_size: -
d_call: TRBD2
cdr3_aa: CASSLESLAESKFF
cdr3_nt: TGTGCCAGCAGCTTAGAATCGCTAGCGGAGAGTAAGTTCTTC

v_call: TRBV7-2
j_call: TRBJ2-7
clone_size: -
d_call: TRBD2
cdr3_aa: CASSLAWGGSYEQYF
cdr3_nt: TGTGCCAGCAGCTTAGCCTGGGGGGGGTCCTACGAGCAGTACTTC

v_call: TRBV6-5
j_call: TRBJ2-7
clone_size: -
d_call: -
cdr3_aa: CASSYSTQSTAQYF
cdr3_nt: TGTGCCAGCAGTTACTCGACGCAATCAACGGCCCAGTACTTC

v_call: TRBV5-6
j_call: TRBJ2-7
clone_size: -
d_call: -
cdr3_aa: CASSLGMFGRISYEQYF
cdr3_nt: TGTGCCAGCAGCTTGGGTATGTTCGGCAGGATCTCCTACGAGCAGTACTTC

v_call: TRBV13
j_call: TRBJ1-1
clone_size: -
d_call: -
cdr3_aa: CASSLALPEAFF
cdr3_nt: TGTGCCAGCAGCTTAGCTCTCCCTGAAGCTTTCTTT

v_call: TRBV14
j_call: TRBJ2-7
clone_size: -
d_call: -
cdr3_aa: CASSQDRAAGQYF
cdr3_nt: TGTGCCAGCAGCCAAGATAGGGCCGCCGGGCAGTACTTC

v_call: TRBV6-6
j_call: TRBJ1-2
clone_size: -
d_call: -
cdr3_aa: CASSVEGNYGYTF
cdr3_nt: TGTGCCAGCAGTGTGGAGGGGAACTATGGCTACACCTTC

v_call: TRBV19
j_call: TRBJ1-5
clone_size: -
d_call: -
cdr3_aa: CASSIPGSRQPQHF
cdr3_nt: TGTGCCAGTAGTATTCCGGGGTCTAGGCAGCCCCAGCATTTT

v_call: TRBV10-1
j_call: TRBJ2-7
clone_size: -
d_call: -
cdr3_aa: CASSEGGGRPEQYF
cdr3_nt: TGCGCCAGCAGTGAAGGGGGGGGCCGCCCCGAGCAGTACTTC

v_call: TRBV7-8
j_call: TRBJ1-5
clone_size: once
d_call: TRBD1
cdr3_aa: CASSVRDRGLQPQHF
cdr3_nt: TGCGCCAGCAGCGTCCGGGACAGGGGTCTTCAGCCCCAGCATTTT

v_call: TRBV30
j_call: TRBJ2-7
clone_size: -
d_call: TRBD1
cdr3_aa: CAWRTGAYEQYF
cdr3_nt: TGTGCCTGGAGAACAGGGGCCTACGAGCAGTACTTC

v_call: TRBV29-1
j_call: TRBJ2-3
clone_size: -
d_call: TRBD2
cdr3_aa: CSVGTSGRGTDTQYF
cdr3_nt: TGCAGCGTTGGGACTAGCGGGAGGGGCACAGATACGCAGTATTTT

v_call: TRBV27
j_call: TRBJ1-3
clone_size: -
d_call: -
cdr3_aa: CASQKPWGFPGNTIYF
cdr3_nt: TGTGCCAGCCAGAAACCTTGGGGTTTTCCTGGAAACACCATATATTTT

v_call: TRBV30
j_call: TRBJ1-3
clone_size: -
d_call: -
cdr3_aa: CAWSVGGALPTIYF
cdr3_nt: TGTGCCTGGAGTGTGGGGGGCGCCTTGCCCACCATATATTTT